This T cell receptor beta chain was captured in a study of blood T cells in healthy people across ages. Germline CDR1 is LGHDT and CDR2 is YNNKEL (reference sequence). This CDR3 contains 16 residues. V shed 5 bases and J 5 bases; nucleotides not matched to a gene: 10. This clonotype was counted a few times. The antigen is not known. The use of a sample-barcoded 5' primer and a J-beta primer mix characterized a second PCR of about 6 to 12 cycles. Unique molecular identifiers of 12 random nucleotides labeled each cDNA. Every sample gave at least 2.5 million paired-end reads containing CDR3. TCRdb fed the 5' RACE reads into MiXCR, producing one record per CDR3 protein. The data contain 1.5 million to 2 million distinct CDR3 sequences, 30% to 40% of them singletons. Broader study findings: Naive CD4+ cells and diversity were both higher in long-lived donors than in aged donors.

Healthy Russian Caucasian donors spanned ages about 6 to 100 years. Sequences were obtained from blood. The chain links TRBV3-1 to TRBJ2-3; TRBD2 agrees at 10 bases. The source of this sequence is a woman aged 25 to 45 in good health. CDR3 coding DNA: TGTGCCAGCAGCTCCCGCTCTAGCGGGAGTATAGATACGCAGTATTTT. Its translation: CASSSRSSGSIDTQYF.